The rows below give T cell receptor beta chains drawn from one sample of a study of cytomegalovirus exposure and HLA in healthy donors. TCRdb keeps only in-frame clones here, not all; method: immunoSEQ multiplex PCR. The table shows 120,000 or so clones, with around two thirds occurring only once. The sample consisted of PBMCs. Receptor source: a woman aged 40-49 years in good health and CMV-seropositive. Both conserved end residues are part of each CDR3. The order of the fields is D gene, J gene, V gene, clone size, CDR3 DNA, CDR3 protein. A D gene is named only where the DNA matches it firmly. Clone size is stated in some rows and not others, as once, few, many or a class when expanded.

>.|TRBJ1-1|TRBV7-9|.
TGTGCCAGCAGCGCCGCAGGGAACACTGAAGCTTTCTTT
CASSAAGNTEAFF
>TRBD1|TRBJ2-2|TRBV10-3|.
TGTGCCATCAGAACCGACAGGGGAGACACCGGGGAGCTGTTTTTT
CAIRTDRGDTGELFF
>TRBD1|TRBJ2-1|TRBV18|few
TGTGCCAGCTCACCCCTTGGACAGGGTGATGCGCTGGTTGAGCAGTTCTTC
CASSPLGQGDALVEQFF
>TRBD1|TRBJ1-6|TRBV7-2|.
TGTGCCAGCAGTGACGCCGGGACAGGGCGGTCACCCCTCCACTTT
CASSDAGTGRSPLHF
>TRBD1|TRBJ1-4|TRBV11-2|once
TGTGCCAGCAGCTCCCTTCTGACAGGGAAGAATGAAAAACTGTTTTTT
CASSSLLTGKNEKLFF
>TRBD1|TRBJ1-2|TRBV27|.
TGTGCCAGCAGTTTGGACAGGGGTCGAGGCTACACCTTC
CASSLDRGRGYTF
>TRBD2|TRBJ2-7|TRBV4-1|once
TGCGCCAGCAGCCAAGATCATATCCTAGCGGGAGGGCCGGACGAGCAGTACTTC
CASSQDHILAGGPDEQYF
>.|TRBJ2-5|TRBV2|.
TGTGCCAGCAGTGCAAGGGGTTACGGGGAGACCCAGTACTTC
CASSARGYGETQYF
>.|TRBJ1-1|TRBV7-9|few
TGTGCCAGCAGCTTAGCAGGGGATACTGAAGCTTTCTTT
CASSLAGDTEAFF
>.|TRBJ2-7|TRBV19|.
TGTGCCAGTAGGATCCGTGGGCCGAATGCGGGGGAGCAGTACTTC
CASRIRGPNAGEQYF
>TRBD1|TRBJ1-2|TRBV7-9|.
TGTGCCAGCAGCTCGGCGACAGGGCATGGCTACACCTTC
CASSSATGHGYTF
>TRBD2|TRBJ2-1|TRBV2|.
TGTGCCAGCGGGACTAGCGGGGGGGTTTACAATGAGCAGTTCTTC
CASGTSGGVYNEQFF
>TRBD2|TRBJ2-3|TRBV4-2|.
TGTGCCAGCAGCAACCTAGCGGGACGAAACACAGATACGCAGTATTTT
CASSNLAGRNTDTQYF
>TRBD1|TRBJ2-5|TRBV15|few
TGTGCCACCAGCAGGGACAGGGATCAAGAGACCCAGTACTTC
CATSRDRDQETQYF
>TRBD1|TRBJ1-1|TRBV7-2|.
TGTGCCAGCAGCCCACAGGGGCCCACTGAAGCTTTCTTT
CASSPQGPTEAFF
>.|TRBJ1-1|TRBV6-6|.
TGTGCCAGCAGTTACCGGAGGGAAACTGAAGCTTTCTTT
CASSYRRETEAFF
>.|TRBJ1-2|TRBV19|.
TGTGCCAGTAGTATAGATCAGGGTAGGATTCATGGTGGCTACACCTTC
CASSIDQGRIHGGYTF
>.|TRBJ2-7|TRBV28|.
TGTGCCAGCAGTTTAATCCCGAGCTCCTACGAGCAGTACTTC
CASSLIPSSYEQYF
>.|TRBJ1-2|TRBV6-1|.
TGTGCCAGCAGTGAGTCTTTTTGGGGCGCCTATGGCTACACCTTC
CASSESFWGAYGYTF
>.|TRBJ1-5|TRBV27|once
TGTGCCAGCAGTTACGGGTCTAGGTGGACCCAGCATTTT
CASSYGSRWTQHF
>TRBD2|TRBJ2-1|TRBV7-7|.
TGTGCTAGCAGCTTAGCTCTAGCGGGAGGAACCAATGAGCAGTTCTTC
CASSLALAGGTNEQFF
>.|TRBJ2-3|TRBV7-6|few
TGTGCCAGCAGCTTAGCAGCCGATACGCAGTATTTT
CASSLAADTQYF
>.|TRBJ1-2|TRBV23-1|few
TGCGCCAGCAGTCTAGGACAGAGAAGCACTTTC
CASSLGQRSTF
>TRBD1|TRBJ2-7|TRBV5-1|.
TGCGCCAGCAGCGCGGGACAGGGGCCCAACGAGCAGTACTTC
CASSAGQGPNEQYF
>.|TRBJ2-1|TRBV18|many
TGTGCCAGCTCACCTCCAACCGGGAGTTCCTTCAATGAGCAGTTCTTC
CASSPPTGSSFNEQFF
>.|TRBJ1-2|TRBV6-5|.
TGTGCCAGCAGAACTCCCACAGGGCTAAACTATGGCTACACCTTC
CASRTPTGLNYGYTF
>TRBD2|TRBJ2-7|TRBV19|.
TGTGCCAGTAGTATTCAGGGACGACTAGCGGGAGGATCCTCCTACGAGCAGTACTTC
CASSIQGRLAGGSSYEQYF
>TRBD2|TRBJ2-1|TRBV7-6|.
TGTGCCAGCAGCTTATACTCTAGCGGGACAAGTAATAGCTACGAGCAGTTCTTC
CASSLYSSGTSNSYEQFF
>TRBD1|TRBJ2-7|TRBV10-3|.
TGTGCCATCAGGGGGGACAGCCAAGACTACGAGCAGTACTTC
CAIRGDSQDYEQYF
>TRBD1|TRBJ1-1|TRBV18|once
TGTGCCAGCTCACCAGGACAGGGTAGGACTGAAGCTTTCTTT
CASSPGQGRTEAFF
>.|TRBJ2-7|TRBV25-1|few
TGTGCCAGCAGTGATCACTCCTTGTACGAGCAGTACTTC
CASSDHSLYEQYF
>.|TRBJ1-1|TRBV6-5|.
TGTGCCAGCAGTCGACCTGGGGCGGCTGAAGCTTTCTTT
CASSRPGAAEAFF
>.|TRBJ2-2|TRBV7-9|.
TGTGCCAGCACCCTTCCCGGAGGGTCAACCTTAAGCACCGGGGAGCTGTTTTTT
CASTLPGGSTLSTGELFF
>.|TRBJ1-4|TRBV5-1|.
TGCGCCAGCAGCTTGTGGTCAGGGAAGGGCGAAAAACTGTTTTTT
CASSLWSGKGEKLFF
>TRBD2|TRBJ2-2|TRBV5-1|.
TGCGCCAGCAGCTTCGGACTAGCAGACACCGGGGAGCTGTTTTTT
CASSFGLADTGELFF
>.|TRBJ2-4|TRBV6-4|.
TGTGCCAGCAGTCTTAACATTCAGTACTTC
CASSLNIQYF
>TRBD1|TRBJ1-4|TRBV6-1|.
TGTGCCAGCAGTGAAGTTAAACCAGGGGGAAAACTGTTTTTT
CASSEVKPGGKLFF